What follows are 21 T cell receptor beta chains derived from one specimen sequenced in a study of cytomegalovirus exposure and HLA in healthy donors. Assay used: immunoSEQ multiplex PCR; TCRdb lists only in-frame clones, some missing. The table shows over 90,000 clones, with approximately 94% occurring only once. The sample consisted of PBMCs. These receptors came from a woman aged 18-30 years in good health and CMV-seronegative.

CDR3 in amino acids: CAWSVQGYGYTF. The CDR3 nucleotides are TGTGCCTGGAGTGTACAGGGGTATGGCTACACCTTC. This chain connects TRBV30 to TRBJ1-2; 7 bases line up with TRBD1. Looked up from germline, CDR1 is GTSNPN and CDR2 is SVGIG (reference sequence). After removal of 0 bases from V and 5 bases from J, the junction contained 0 bases not matched to a gene. The length of the CDR3 is 12 residues.

The chain couples TRBV5-1 to TRBJ2-7; the match to TRBD1 covers 7 bases. V shed 4 bases, J shed 5 bases, and the junction held 6 bases outside the gene matches. Germline CDR1 SGHRS, CDR2 YFSETQ. The CDR3 has 13 amino acids. The CDR3 protein is CASSIDRVHEQYF. For the CDR3, the DNA is TGCGCCAGCAGCATCGACAGGGTCCACGAGCAGTACTTC.

This chain uses TRBV11-3 with TRBJ1-1; unclear D gene. Germline lookup yields CDR1 SGHNT and CDR2 YENEEA. V lost 5 bases and J lost 5, with 12 bases in between. The CDR3 spans 13 residues. The CDR3 sequence is CASSLAQWTEAFF. The CDR3 nucleotides are TGTGCCAGCAGCCTCGCTCAGTGGACTGAAGCTTTCTTT.

This sequence joins TRBV11-3 and TRBJ2-7; the D gene is possibly TRBD2 (6 bases). CDR3 length equals 11 residues. Trimming stripped 8 bases from V and 3 bases from J, with 8 bases between. Germline loops: CDR1 SGHNT, CDR2 YENEEA. The CDR3 spells CASGGYYEQYF. The CDR3 coding sequence is TGTGCCAGCGGGGGGTACTACGAGCAGTACTTC.

This sequence joins TRBV27 and TRBJ2-7, with 12 positions matching TRBD1. V shed 4 bases, J shed 6 bases, and the junction held 7 bases outside the gene matches. The CDR3 totals 15 residues. Germline values: CDR1 MNHEY, CDR2 SMNVEV (reference sequence). The CDR3 nucleotides read TGTGCCAGCAGTTCCCCCGGGACAGGGGGCGCCGAGCAGTACTTC. This translates into CASSSPGTGGAEQYF.

This chain connects TRBV4-1 to TRBJ2-7, with D perhaps matching TRBD1 (5 bases). The CDR3 is 15 amino acids. Germline V gene data show CDR1 as MGHRA and CDR2 as YSYEKL. V lost 2 bases, J lost 0 bases, and 11 bases lay in between. The CDR3, as DNA: TGCGCCAGCAGCCAAATCAGACAGTCCTCCTACGAGCAGTACTTC. This sequence encodes CASSQIRQSSYEQYF.

The V gene is TRBV2, the J gene TRBJ2-7, with 12 nucleotides matching TRBD1. There are 15 residues in the CDR3. Germline CDR1 reads SNHLY; CDR2 reads FYNNEI. V shed 5 bases and J 2 bases; nucleotides not matched to a gene: 4. The CDR3 loop reads CASSSGTGGTYEQYF. CDR3 sequence (DNA): TGTGCCAGCAGTTCCGGGACAGGGGGCACCTACGAGCAGTACTTC.

V gene TRBV5-1 combines with J gene TRBJ2-7; the D gene is possibly TRBD1 (5 bases). CDR1 is SGHRS and CDR2 is YFSETQ in the germline V gene. The V end was cut by 3 bases, the J end by 5 bases, with 18 bases between. This CDR3 is built from 15 residues. The CDR3 region has the DNA TGCGCCAGCAGCTGGGCACCGAAGGGGTCCAACGAGCAGTACTTC. Translating it yields CASSWAPKGSNEQYF. The full variable domain, with the rest looked up from reference TRBV5-1 and TRBJ2-7, is KAGVTQTPRYLIKTRGQQVTLSCSPISGHRSVSWYQQTPGQGLQFLFEYFSETQRNKGNFPGRFSGRQFSNSRSEMNVSTLELGDSALYLCASSWAPKGSNEQYFGPGTRLTVT.

This CDR3 is CASGLGQGYQPQHF. As DNA, the CDR3 is TGTGCTAGTGGTTTGGGACAGGGATATCAGCCCCAGCATTTT. The rearrangement joins TRBV12-5 to TRBJ1-5; TRBD1 aligns across 7 bases. Germline values: CDR1 LGHNT, CDR2 FRNRAP. J was trimmed by 5 bases and V by 1 base; bases with no gene match: 2. The CDR3 has 14 residues.

The V and J genes are TRBV19 and TRBJ2-7, with D possibly matching TRBD1 (6 bases). The CDR3 extends over 12 amino acids. Trimming shortened V by 5 bases and J by 2 bases, and 7 bases separated the two germline ends. The germline CDR1 and CDR2 sequences are LNHDA and SQIVND (reference sequence). CDR3 coding DNA: TGTGCCAGTAGTCAGGGGACCTACGAGCAGTACTTC. The encoded protein is CASSQGTYEQYF. The full variable domain, completed using reference TRBV19 and TRBJ2-7, is DGGITQSPKYLFRKEGQNVTLSCEQNLNHDAMYWYRQDPGQGLRLIYYSQIVNDFQKGDIAEGYSVSREKKESFPLTVTSAQKNPTAFYLCASSQGTYEQYFGPGTRLTVT.

The J gene is TRBJ2-5, the V gene TRBV2; D possibly corresponds to TRBD1 (6 bases). The V gene lost 6 bases and the J gene lost 0 bases, with 11 bases spanning the gap. The length of the CDR3 is 14 residues. The germline V gene has CDR1 SNHLY and CDR2 FYNNEI. The CDR3 protein is CASSEGQYQETQYF. Here the CDR3 DNA reads TGTGCCAGCAGCGAGGGACAATACCAAGAGACCCAGTACTTC.

V usage is TRBV10-3 and J usage is TRBJ2-1, with 9 positions matching TRBD2. This CDR3 has 18 residues. V shed 2 bases and J 8 bases; nucleotides not matched to a gene: 16. The germline CDR1 and CDR2 sequences are ENHRY and SYGVKD. CDR3 protein: CAISEPQLTSGTMDEQFF. In DNA form, the CDR3 reads TGTGCCATCAGTGAGCCACAATTGACTAGCGGTACTATGGATGAGCAGTTCTTC.

The chain is built from TRBV5-6 and TRBJ2-5, with 9 positions matching TRBD1. V lost 4 bases to trimming and J lost 4 bases; unmatched junction nucleotides: 2. The length of the CDR3 is 13 residues. Per germline, CDR1 SGHDT and CDR2 YYEEEE. CDR3 loop: CASSMDRGETQYF. As DNA, the CDR3 is TGTGCCAGCAGCATGGACAGGGGAGAGACCCAGTACTTC.

J is TRBJ2-2 and V is TRBV14; possible D gene TRBD2, 5 bases. V shed 5 bases and J shed 1 base, with 17 bases lying between them. Germline V gives CDR1 SGHDN, CDR2 FVKESK. This CDR3 has 17 residues. Here the CDR3 DNA reads TGTGCCAGCAGCGCCTGGGGAATAGCGAGGAACACCGGGGAGCTGTTTTTT. Translating it yields CASSAWGIARNTGELFF. The whole variable domain, filled in from reference TRBV14 and TRBJ2-2, reads EAGVTQFPSHSVIEKGQTVTLRCDPISGHDNLYWYRRVMGKEIKFLLHFVKESKQDESGMPNNRFLAERTGGTYSTLKVQPAELEDSGVYFCASSAWGIARNTGELFFGEGSRLTVL.

The chain employs TRBV6-4 and TRBJ1-5; the match to TRBD1 covers 7 bases. The CDR3 is made up of 15 amino acids. Unmatched junction bases numbered 5, after V lost 6 bases and J lost 0 bases. Germline assignment: CDR1 MRHNA and CDR2 SNTAGT. The CDR3: CASSPQGDSNQPQHF. In DNA form, the CDR3 reads TGTGCCAGCAGCCCCCAGGGGGATAGCAATCAGCCCCAGCATTTT.

The genes are TRBV6-5 and TRBJ2-5; tentative D call: TRBD1 (6 bases). Deletions cut 6 bases from V and 1 base from J, with 12 bases between. The CDR3 covers 14 residues. CDR1 and CDR2 (germline): MNHEY, SVGAGI. This chain's CDR3 is CASSRWTAQETQYF. CDR3 nucleotide sequence: TGTGCCAGCAGCAGATGGACAGCCCAAGAGACCCAGTACTTC.

This clone has only one observation. V and J are TRBV9 and TRBJ1-1, with D perhaps matching TRBD1 (6 bases). V was pared by 2 bases and J by 1 base, with 12 bases between. Germline assignment: CDR1 SGDLS and CDR2 YYNGEE. This CDR3 spans 15 amino acids. As DNA, the CDR3 is TGTGCCAGCAGCGTCGTCGGGACACCGAACACTGAAGCTTTCTTT. It specifies CASSVVGTPNTEAFF.

V and J are TRBV15 and TRBJ2-3, with a possible D match to TRBD1 (5 bases). V gave up 1 base and J gave up 4 bases, with 12 bases separating them. Germline CDR1 and CDR2: LNHNV and YYDKDF (reference sequence). The CDR3 sequence is 15 residues long. CDR3 residues: CATSRAPGSADTQYF. The CDR3 DNA reads TGTGCCACCAGCAGAGCCCCAGGGTCGGCAGATACGCAGTATTTT. The full variable domain, in which reference TRBV15 and TRBJ2-3 provide the parts outside the CDR3, is DAMVIQNPRYQVTQFGKPVTLSCSQTLNHNVMYWYQQKSSQAPKLLFHYYDKDFNNEADTPDNFQSRRPNTSFCFLDIRSPGLGDTAMYLCATSRAPGSADTQYFGPGTRLTVL.

The chain carries TRBV9 and TRBJ2-2; D not certain. In germline, CDR1 is SGDLS, CDR2 YYNGEE. The V end was cut by 5 bases, the J end by 1 base, with 9 bases between. The length of the CDR3 is 14 residues. CDR3 sequence (DNA): TGTGCCAGCAGAGTGCAGGTGAACACCGGGGAGCTGTTTTTT. Translating it yields CASRVQVNTGELFF.

This clone has just one count. V and J are TRBV5-1 and TRBJ1-1; TRBD1 matches at 12 bases. This CDR3 is 17 amino acids long. From germline, CDR1 is SGHRS and CDR2 YFSETQ. The ends lost 0 bases at V and 4 bases at J; junction bases unmatched: 7. The CDR3 sequence: CASSLVPAGQGATEAFF. The CDR3 nucleotides are TGCGCCAGCAGCTTGGTGCCTGCGGGACAGGGGGCCACTGAAGCTTTCTTT.

The gene calls are TRBV25-1 and TRBJ1-4; TRBD1 matches at 10 bases. CDR1 is MGHDK and CDR2 is SYGVNS in the germline V gene. Trimming at V came to 1 base and at J to 14 bases, leaving 13 bases not matched to a gene. There are 16 residues in the CDR3. The DNA for the CDR3 is TGTGCCAGCAGTGAATCTACAATGACAGGGGGCTGGGGGCTGTTTTTT. It translates to CASSESTMTGGWGLFF. The whole variable domain, remainder taken from reference TRBV25-1 and TRBJ1-4, is EADIYQTPRYLVIGTGKKITLECSQTMGHDKMYWYQQDPGMELHLIHYSYGVNSTEKGDLSSESTVSRIRTEHFPLTLESARPSHTSQYLCASSESTMTGGWGLFFGSGTQLSVL.